The T cell receptor (beta chain) described here comes from a study of early T cells in non-severe SARS-CoV-2 infection. Study details: Sequenced bulk RNA came from whole blood that was unsorted, and chains were unpaired. Overall study findings and caveats: Private and CD4 specificities were missed by VDJdb matching, skewed to anti-spike CD8.

To note about this clonotype: Its specificity is not known.

Attached unique molecular identifiers marked individual cDNA molecules. TCRdb fed the 5' RACE reads into MiXCR, producing one record per CDR3 protein. Of 97,000 or so distinct CDR3 sequences listed, 11% are singletons. The CDR3 is 13 amino acids. V lost 7 bases, J lost 2 bases, and 14 bases lay in between. CDR1 is SQVTM, CDR2 ANQGSEA, per germline. The material sequenced was whole blood, taken at baseline. This receptor was obtained from an adult who was a healthcare worker with PCR-confirmed SARS-CoV-2 infection or an uninfected control (not recorded which). The rearrangement links TRBV29-1 to TRBJ1-1, with a possible D match to TRBD1 (5 bases). In DNA, the CDR3 is TGCAGCGCCTTCCCAGGGATCAACACTGAAGCTTTCTTT. Translated: CSAFPGINTEAFF. The full variable domain, completed using reference TRBV29-1 and TRBJ1-1, is SAVISQKPSRDICQRGTSLTIQCQVDSQVTMMFWYRQQPGQSLTLIATANQGSEATYESGFVIDKFPISRPNLTFSTLTVSNMSPEDSSIYLCSAFPGINTEAFFGQGTRLTVV.